This record covers a single TCR beta chain. The assay was immunoSEQ multiplex PCR, and TCRdb's table has in-frame clones only and misses some. Among just over 150,000 clones, approximately 91% were seen once, and the ten largest hold approximately 2.3%. This sample was taken from a study of blood T cell repertoires in COVID-19. Study in general: From T cells, B-cell-depleted T cells, or PBMCs came the material, which was cDNA or gDNA.

From germline, CDR1 is SGHTA and CDR2 FQGNSA. This CDR3 contains 15 residues. Trimming stripped 5 bases from V and 7 bases from J, with 17 bases between. The sequence came from a woman in her seventies with acute or convalescent COVID-19. The chain is built from TRBV7-2 and TRBJ1-4; tentatively, D is TRBD1 (6 bases). Sequenced input: peripheral blood. The CDR3 protein is CASSVGSGVSEKLFF. The CDR3 DNA follows: TGTGCCAGCAGCGTAGGGTCAGGGGTTAGTGAAAAACTGTTTTTT.